This TCR beta chain originates from a study of cytomegalovirus exposure and HLA in healthy donors. On this clone itself: Its antigen remains unknown.

Looked up from germline, CDR1 is MDHEN and CDR2 is SYDVKM. This CDR3 comprises 15 residues. V lost 5 bases to trimming and J lost 9 bases; unmatched junction nucleotides: 9. Whole-study results and caveats: In an earlier analysis, most TCR beta V segments were productive about 90% or about 30% of the time. Presence/absence analyses rested on an assumption that sequencing depth was roughly uniform across donors.

PCR employed 60 Vbeta and 13 Jbeta primers. The repertoire was sequenced with immunoSEQ multiplex PCR; TCRdb's copy has only in-frame clones and lacks some. Found here are 160,000 or so clones, approximately 74% of them singletons; the top ten hold approximately 3%. The chain has TRBV28 and TRBJ2-1; 11 bases align to TRBD2. The sample consisted of PBMCs. This sequence originates from a woman in her 30s in good health and CMV-seronegative. The CDR3 nucleotides read TGTGCCAGCAGTCCACGACTAGCGGGATGGGGTGAGCAGTTCTTC. Translation: CASSPRLAGWGEQFF. Combining the CDR3 with reference TRBV28 and TRBJ2-1 gives the whole variable domain DVKVTQSSRYLVKRTGEKVFLECVQDMDHENMFWYRQDPGLGLRLIYFSYDVKMKEKGDIPEGYSVSREKKERFSLILESASTNQTSMYLCASSPRLAGWGEQFFGPGTRLTVL.